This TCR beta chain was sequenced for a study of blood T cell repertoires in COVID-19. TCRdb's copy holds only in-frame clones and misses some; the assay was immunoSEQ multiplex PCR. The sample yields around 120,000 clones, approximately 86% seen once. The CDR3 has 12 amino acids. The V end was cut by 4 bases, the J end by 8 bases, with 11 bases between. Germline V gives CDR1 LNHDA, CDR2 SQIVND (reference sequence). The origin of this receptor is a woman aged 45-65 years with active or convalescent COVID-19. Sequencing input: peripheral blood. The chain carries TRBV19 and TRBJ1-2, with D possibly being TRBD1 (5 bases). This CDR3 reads CASSKGQGGYTF. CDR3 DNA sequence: TGTGCCAGTAGTAAAGGGCAGGGCGGCTACACCTTC.